A single sample gave rise to the 16 T cell receptor beta chains below, sequenced in a study of CD8+CD57+ T cells in acquired aplastic anemia. According to the study, genomic DNA was the template for TCR beta VDJ and CDR3 profiling. Via MiXCR, TCRdb re-called the reads, giving one row per CDR3 protein. The sample carries around 180,000 distinct CDR3 sequences, 64% recorded once. The sample comprised sorted CD4+, CD8+, or CD8+CD57+ T cells (not recorded which) from PBMCs. The receptors derive from a human donor with severe aplastic anemia or a healthy control (not recorded which).

V usage is TRBV4-3 and J usage is TRBJ2-7, with no clear D. CDR1 and CDR2 (germline): LGHNA, YSLEER. V lost 0 bases and J lost 0, with 6 bases in between. The CDR3 sequence is 14 residues long. CDR3 residues: CASSQETLSYEQYF. In DNA form, the CDR3 reads TGCGCCAGCAGCCAAGAGACCCTCTCCTACGAGCAGTACTTC.

This chain joins TRBV5-1 and TRBJ1-3; D perhaps matches TRBD1 (5 bases). Germline V CDR1 and CDR2: SGHRS, YFSETQ. CDR3 length: 15 amino acids. V lost 0 bases and J 2 bases, leaving 9 bases between the germline ends. The CDR3: CASSLEGAAGNTIYF. CDR3 in DNA: TGCGCCAGCAGCTTGGAAGGGGCGGCTGGAAACACCATATATTTT.

The chain combines TRBV7-9 with TRBJ1-2; D is possibly TRBD1 (5 bases). V shed 5 bases and J shed 8 bases, with 21 bases lying between them. Germline lookup yields CDR1 SEHNR and CDR2 FQNEAQ (reference sequence). CDR3 length: 15 amino acids. CDR3 nucleotides: TGTGCCAGCAGCCCGAGGGAGCCGGACAAAACGGGCTACACCTTC. This encodes CASSPREPDKTGYTF.

This clonotype was seen once. CDR3 DNA sequence: TGTGCCAGTATAGGGGACAGGGGCCTTGAAGCTTTCTTT. This encodes CASIGDRGLEAFF. The chain employs TRBV19 and TRBJ1-1; 10 bases are shared with TRBD1. Trimming took 7 bases from V and 7 from J; bases not matched to a gene: 6. CDR3 length: 13 amino acids. Germline assignment: CDR1 LNHDA and CDR2 SQIVND (reference sequence).

This clonotype occurred a few times. The V call is TRBV12-3 or TRBV12-4, the J call TRBJ2-7, with a weak D call TRBD2 (5 bases). This CDR3 has 14 residues. Trimming left V 5 bases short and J 2 bases short, with 13 bases between. CDR3 protein: CASSPGLGAYEQYF. CDR3 nucleotides: TGTGCCAGCAGTCCGGGCCTCGGGGCCTACGAGCAGTACTTC.

This clonotype showed up many times. The V gene is TRBV7-9, the J gene TRBJ1-1; 7 bases map to TRBD1. Per the germline V gene, CDR1 is SEHNR and CDR2 is FQNEAQ (reference sequence). The CDR3 consists of 12 residues. Trimming cost V 5 bases and J 11 bases; bases outside gene matches: 8. This CDR3 is CASSGQEVEAFF. CDR3 DNA sequence: TGTGCCAGCAGCGGACAGGAGGTCGAGGCTTTCTTT.

The J gene is TRBJ1-1, the V gene TRBV15; possible D gene TRBD1, 6 bases. The CDR3 spans 12 residues. Germline V gene data show CDR1 as LNHNV and CDR2 as YYDKDF (reference sequence). Deletions cut 1 base from V and 7 bases from J, with 7 bases between. The CDR3 coding sequence is TGTGCCACCAGCAGAGGACAGGTTGAAGCTTTCTTT. This encodes CATSRGQVEAFF.

The CDR3 spells CSAGGRDSASGKGEQFF. The CDR3, as DNA: TGCAGTGCCGGGGGTAGGGATAGTGCTAGCGGGAAGGGGGAGCAGTTCTTC. This sequence joins TRBV20-1 and TRBJ2-1, with 9 nucleotides matching TRBD2. V lost 6 bases to trimming and J lost 10 bases; unmatched junction nucleotides: 22. The CDR3 has 17 amino acids. Germline values: CDR1 DFQATT, CDR2 SNEGSKA (reference sequence).

The chain carries TRBV20-1 and TRBJ1-1; D perhaps matches TRBD1 (5 bases). This CDR3 spans 11 amino acids. Trimming left V 3 bases short and J 11 bases short, with 13 bases between. Germline V lookup: CDR1 DFQATT, CDR2 SNEGSKA (reference sequence). Written as DNA, the CDR3 is TGCAGTGCTAGGGACGGGGGAGGGGCTTTCTTT. It codes for CSARDGGGAFF.

The chain carries TRBV20-1 and TRBJ2-5; a weak D match, TRBD2 (6 bases). V was clipped by 3 bases and J by 2 bases, with 10 bases between them. Germline V lookup: CDR1 DFQATT, CDR2 SNEGSKA (reference sequence). The CDR3 runs 13 residues. The CDR3 spells CSARRDWQETQYF. In nucleotides, the CDR3 is TGCAGTGCTAGGAGGGACTGGCAAGAGACCCAGTACTTC.

The chain links TRBV27 to TRBJ1-1, with 8 bases fitting TRBD1. CDR1 MNHEY and CDR2 SMNVEV come from the germline V gene (reference sequence). V was pared by 6 bases and J by 0 bases, with 3 bases of the junction left unmatched. The CDR3 is 14 residues long. In nucleotides, the CDR3 is TGTGCCAGCAGATCAGGGGGCCTGAACACTGAAGCTTTCTTT. Residues: CASRSGGLNTEAFF.

This clonotype has a count of ten or more. The chain couples TRBV6-5 to TRBJ1-1; maybe TRBD1 (6 bases). The CDR3 runs to 14 residues. Trimming left V 4 bases short and J 6 bases short, with 15 bases between. Germline loops: CDR1 MNHEY, CDR2 SVGAGI. The CDR3 reads CASSSDRWLSEAFF. The CDR3 bases are TGTGCCAGCAGTTCTGACAGGTGGTTATCTGAAGCTTTCTTT.

As concerns this clonotype: A junction boundary mismatches the germline segment, possibly from a read error. J is TRBJ1-5 and V is TRBV10-3; D not resolved. Germline values: CDR1 ENHRY, CDR2 SYGVKD. The CDR3 extends over 15 amino acids. The CDR3 reads CASSYSFRPNQPQHF. DNA of the CDR3: TGTGCCAGCAGTTACTCGTTCCGCCCGAATCAGCCCCAGCATTTT.

The chain links TRBV20-1 to TRBJ1-2, with 7 bases lining up with TRBD1. The junction had 11 bases not matched to a gene; V was cut back by 2 bases and J by 2 bases. The CDR3 runs to 16 residues. The germline V gene encodes CDR1 DFQATT and CDR2 SNEGSKA (reference sequence). The CDR3 loop is CSARSPQGDSNYGYTF. The CDR3 bases are TGCAGTGCTAGATCTCCACAAGGGGACAGCAACTATGGCTACACCTTC.

This clonotype turned up a few times. The genes are TRBV12-3 or TRBV12-4 and TRBJ2-3, with D possibly being TRBD1 (5 bases). The V end was cut by 3 bases, the J end by 1 base, with 8 bases between. There are 14 residues in the CDR3. The CDR3 here is CASSLQGRTDTQYF. The DNA of the CDR3 is TGTGCCAGCAGTTTGCAGGGCCGCACAGATACGCAGTATTTT.

V is TRBV7-8 and J is TRBJ2-1, with 7 bases matching TRBD1. V shed 5 bases and J 5 bases; nucleotides not matched to a gene: 12. The germline V gene has CDR1 SGHVS and CDR2 FQNEAQ. The CDR3 runs 16 residues. The CDR3 region is CASSQRGPTINNEQFF. The CDR3 nucleotides read TGTGCCAGCAGCCAGAGGGGGCCCACTATCAACAATGAGCAGTTCTTC.